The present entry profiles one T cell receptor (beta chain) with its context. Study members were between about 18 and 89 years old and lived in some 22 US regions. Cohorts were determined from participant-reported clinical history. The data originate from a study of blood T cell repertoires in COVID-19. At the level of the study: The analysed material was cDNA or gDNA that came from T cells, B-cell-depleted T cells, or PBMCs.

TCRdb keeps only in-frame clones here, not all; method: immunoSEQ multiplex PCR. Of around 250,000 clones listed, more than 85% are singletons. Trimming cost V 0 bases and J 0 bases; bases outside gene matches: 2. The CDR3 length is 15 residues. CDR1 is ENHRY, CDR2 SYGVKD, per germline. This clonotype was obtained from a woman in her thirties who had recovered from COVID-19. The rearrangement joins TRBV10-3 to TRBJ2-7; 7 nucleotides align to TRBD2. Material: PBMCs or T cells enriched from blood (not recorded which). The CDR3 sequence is CAISESASGSYEQYF. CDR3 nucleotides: TGTGCCATCAGTGAGTCGGCTAGCGGCTCCTACGAGCAGTACTTC.